This T cell receptor (beta chain) was recorded in a study of radiation and T cells in renal cell carcinoma. Overall study findings and caveats: Irradiated tumors had higher TCR clonality than control tumors.

This CDR3 contains 15 residues. The germline CDR1 and CDR2 sequences are SGHRS and YFSETQ. V lost 2 bases, J lost 5 bases, and 8 bases stayed unmatched. Repertoires were generated with immunoSEQ multiplex PCR, while TCRdb's copy carries only in-frame clones and drops some. Of 15,000 to 20,000 clones in the sample, approximately 48% were seen once. Treatment indicated: 15 Gy SBRT to primary tumor, nephrectomy 4 weeks later. Nephrectomy followed 15 Gy stereotactic body radiation by 4 weeks. This clone was detected once. The target antigen is unknown. Sequenced material: tumor tissue, taken from a patient whose treatment included radiotherapy and nephrectomy. The source of this sequence is an older woman with renal cell carcinoma. This chain joins TRBV5-1 and TRBJ2-7; 9 bases are a match to TRBD1. CDR3 amino acids: CASSLQLQGADEQYF. CDR3 DNA: TGCGCCAGCAGCTTACAATTACAGGGGGCGGACGAGCAGTACTTC.